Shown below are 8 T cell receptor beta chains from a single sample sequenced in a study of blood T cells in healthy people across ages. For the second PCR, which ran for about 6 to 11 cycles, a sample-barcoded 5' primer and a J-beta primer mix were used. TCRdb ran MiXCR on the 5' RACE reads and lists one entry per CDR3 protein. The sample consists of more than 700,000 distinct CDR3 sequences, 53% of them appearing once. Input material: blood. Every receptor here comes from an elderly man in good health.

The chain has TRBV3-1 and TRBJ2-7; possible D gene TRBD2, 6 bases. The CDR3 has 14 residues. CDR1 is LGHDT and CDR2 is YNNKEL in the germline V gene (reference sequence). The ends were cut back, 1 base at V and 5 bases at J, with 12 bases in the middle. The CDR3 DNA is TGTGCCAGCAGCCAAGTCTGGGGGGAAAACGAGCAGTACTTC. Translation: CASSQVWGENEQYF.

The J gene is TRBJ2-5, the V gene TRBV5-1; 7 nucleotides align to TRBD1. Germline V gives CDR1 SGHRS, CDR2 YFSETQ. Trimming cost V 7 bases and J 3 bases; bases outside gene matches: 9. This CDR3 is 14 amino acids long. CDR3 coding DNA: TGCGCCAGCGGCAAGGACAGGCTGGAAGAGACCCAGTACTTC. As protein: CASGKDRLEETQYF.

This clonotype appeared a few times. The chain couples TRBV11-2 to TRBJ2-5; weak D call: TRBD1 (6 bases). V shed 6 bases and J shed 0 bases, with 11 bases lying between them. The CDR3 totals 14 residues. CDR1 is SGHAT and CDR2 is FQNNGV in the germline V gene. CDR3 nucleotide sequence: TGTGCCAGCAGGGAAGGACAGTACCAAGAGACCCAGTACTTC. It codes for CASREGQYQETQYF.

CDR3 coding DNA: TGCGCCAGCAGCCAAGCTGGGGAGACCCAGTACTTC. Translation gives CASSQAGETQYF. The chain couples TRBV4-1 to TRBJ2-5; D gene ambiguous. The CDR3 loop spans 12 amino acids. Trimming removed 1 base from V and 5 bases from J, with 5 bases in between. The germline V gene has CDR1 MGHRA and CDR2 YSYEKL.

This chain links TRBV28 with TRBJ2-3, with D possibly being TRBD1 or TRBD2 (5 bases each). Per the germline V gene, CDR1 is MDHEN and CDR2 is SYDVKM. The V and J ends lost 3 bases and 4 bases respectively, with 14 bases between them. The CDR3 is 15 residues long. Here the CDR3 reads CASSFPWGIPDTQYF. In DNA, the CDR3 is TGTGCCAGCAGTTTTCCGTGGGGGATACCAGATACGCAGTATTTT.

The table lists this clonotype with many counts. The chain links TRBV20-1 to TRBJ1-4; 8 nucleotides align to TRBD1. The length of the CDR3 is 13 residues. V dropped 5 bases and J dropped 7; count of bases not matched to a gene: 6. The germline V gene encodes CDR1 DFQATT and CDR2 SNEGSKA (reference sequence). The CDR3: CSAPGQGTEKLFF. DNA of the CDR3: TGCAGTGCTCCAGGACAGGGAACTGAAAAACTGTTTTTT.

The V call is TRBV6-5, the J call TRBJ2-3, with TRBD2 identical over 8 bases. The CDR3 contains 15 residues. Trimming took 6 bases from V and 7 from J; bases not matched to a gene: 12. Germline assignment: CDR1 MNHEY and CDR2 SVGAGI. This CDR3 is CASSPPAGVEHTQYF. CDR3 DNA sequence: TGTGCCAGCAGCCCTCCAGCGGGAGTGGAACATACGCAGTATTTT.

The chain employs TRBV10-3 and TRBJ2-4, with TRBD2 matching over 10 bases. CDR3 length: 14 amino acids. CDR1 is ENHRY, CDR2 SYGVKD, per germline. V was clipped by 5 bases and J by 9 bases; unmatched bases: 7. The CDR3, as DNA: TGTGCCATCAGTCCCGGGACTAGCGTGAGCATTCAGTACTTC. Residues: CAISPGTSVSIQYF.